This TCR beta chain was identified in a study of regulatory T cells in long-lasting Graves disease. Germline loops: CDR1 MNHNS, CDR2 SASEGT. The CDR3 has 13 amino acids. The V end was cut by 3 bases, the J end by 0 bases, with 5 bases between. Time point given: persistent/refractory GD, antithyroid drugs over 5 years with positive TRAb. PBMCs provided the RNA from which the TCR library was made. Assembly of TCR beta libraries relied on iRepertoire HTBI primers together with Arm-PCR of CDR3 regions. One entry per CDR3 protein, called by TCRdb with MiXCR from the multiplex PCR reads. The sample contains almost 350,000 distinct CDR3 sequences, around a fifth of which appear only once. At least ten counts were recorded for this clonotype.

The rearrangement joins TRBV6-1 to TRBJ1-2; D not resolved. The sequences come from peripheral blood mononuclear cells (PBMCs), collected when the disease was refractory, from a patient treated with antithyroid drugs. This clonotype originated in a female donor with Graves disease. CDR3 amino acids: CASSDVTNYGYTF. CDR3 coding DNA: TGTGCCAGCAGTGATGTCACTAACTATGGCTACACCTTC.